One and the same sample provided the 23 T cell receptor beta chains below, sequenced in a study of blood T cells in healthy people across ages. A J-beta primer mix and a sample-barcoded 5' primer were used in a second PCR of roughly 6 to 12 cycles. Each CDR3 protein is one row after TCRdb ran MiXCR on the 5' RACE reads. The sample lists hundreds of thousands of distinct CDR3 sequences; under 30% were seen once. What was sequenced was blood. All receptors come from a woman aged 80 or over in good health.

About this clonotype: A single base separates this from a much larger clone, so it may be a read error. This sequence joins TRBV6-5 and TRBJ2-1, with TRBD2 matching 8 bases. Looked up from germline, CDR1 is MNHEY and CDR2 is SVGAGI. The CDR3 extends over 15 amino acids. This CDR3 is CVSSRRGGPSNEQFF. CDR3 nucleotides: TGTGTCAGCAGTCGACGGGGGGGCCCCAGCAATGAGCAGTTCTTC.

This clonotype was seen at least ten times. DNA for the CDR3: TGTGCCAGCAGTTCCCATCTCAGGGGTACCTCCTACAATGAGCAGTTCTTC. Its translation: CASSSHLRGTSYNEQFF. The chain has TRBV28 and TRBJ2-1, with D possibly matching TRBD1 (6 bases). Germline V gene sequence: CDR1 MDHEN, CDR2 SYDVKM. This CDR3 is built from 17 residues. V gave up 4 bases and J gave up 0 bases, with 16 bases separating them.

V gene TRBV5-1 combines with J gene TRBJ1-3; D not resolved. Trimming shortened V by 3 bases and J by 0 bases, and 13 bases separated the two germline ends. CDR3 length: 16 amino acids. Germline-derived CDR1 and CDR2 are SGHRS and YFSETQ. CDR3 protein: CASSWGSSTSGNTIYF. The CDR3 DNA reads TGCGCCAGCAGCTGGGGTTCGTCAACCTCTGGAAACACCATATATTTT.

This clonotype was seen more than once but under ten times. V and J are TRBV27 and TRBJ1-2; D call uncertain. Germline CDR1 MNHEY, CDR2 SMNVEV (reference sequence). The CDR3 extends over 17 amino acids. V shed 3 bases and J shed 1 base, with 18 bases lying between them. CDR3 bases: TGTGCCAGCAGTTTTCGGTCATCGGGTCATATTAACTATGGCTACACCTTC. This translates into CASSFRSSGHINYGYTF.

This clonotype has at least ten counts. Here the CDR3 DNA reads TGTGCCAGCAGCTTAGCCTTCCAAGAGACCCAGTACTTC. Protein product: CASSLAFQETQYF. V gene TRBV7-3 combines with J gene TRBJ2-5; D unclear. This CDR3 has 13 residues. CDR1 and CDR2 from the germline V gene are SGHTA and FQGTGA. V lost 2 bases, J lost 1 base, and 5 bases lay in between.

This clonotype was picked up many times. The chain joins TRBV5-1 to TRBJ2-7, with TRBD1 identical over 8 bases. Losses at the gene ends were 5 bases for V and 2 bases for J; bases not matched to a gene: 6. The CDR3 spans 14 residues. CDR1 is SGHRS, CDR2 YFSETQ, per germline. In DNA form, the CDR3 reads TGCGCCAGCAGACGAGGACAGGGAGCCTACGAGCAGTACTTC. Protein sequence: CASRRGQGAYEQYF.

A few counts support this clonotype. The V call is TRBV7-8, the J call TRBJ1-1, with D possibly being TRBD1 (6 bases). This CDR3 is 15 amino acids long. V was trimmed by 1 base and J by 2 bases, leaving 11 bases between them. Germline V gene sequence: CDR1 SGHVS, CDR2 FQNEAQ. The CDR3 DNA sequence: TGTGCCAGCAGCTTAGAAGGGACAACAAACACTGAAGCTTTCTTT. It encodes CASSLEGTTNTEAFF.

The rearrangement joins TRBV6-2 or TRBV6-3 to TRBJ2-2; D is perhaps TRBD1 (5 bases). The length of the CDR3 is 16 residues. The germline V and J ends were trimmed by 0 bases and 3 bases, with 11 bases remaining between them. Germline loops: CDR1 MNHEY, CDR2 SVGEGT. Here the CDR3 DNA reads TGTGCCAGCAGTTACTCGACCCCAGGGTACACCGGGGAGCTGTTTTTT. It specifies CASSYSTPGYTGELFF.

The CDR3 protein is CAWSGDRYNQPQHF. The CDR3 nucleotides are TGTGCCTGGAGCGGGGACCGATACAATCAGCCCCAGCATTTT. This rearrangement joins TRBV30 to TRBJ1-5, with a tentative D call TRBD1 (5 bases). Trimming shortened V by 3 bases and J by 3 bases, and 12 bases separated the two germline ends. Germline V gene sequence: CDR1 GTSNPN, CDR2 SVGIG (reference sequence). The CDR3 has 14 amino acids.

This clonotype was counted a few times. The chain carries TRBV30 and TRBJ1-2; 7 bases agree with TRBD1. CDR1 and CDR2 from the germline V gene are GTSNPN and SVGIG (reference sequence). Germline trimming cut 0 bases from V and 8 bases from J; bases unmatched to any gene: 12. This CDR3 region has 15 residues. The DNA for the CDR3 is TGTGCCTGGAGTGTACTAGGGGGCCAGATGTTCGGCTACACCTTC. It is translated as CAWSVLGGQMFGYTF.

A word on this clonotype: A read error may be the cause here, since a much bigger clone is one base away. The rearrangement uses TRBV7-6 and TRBJ2-1; D possibly corresponds to TRBD2 (5 bases). Per germline, CDR1 SGHVS and CDR2 FNYEAQ. V was clipped by 5 bases and J by 6 bases, with 20 bases between them. The CDR3 runs 16 residues. The CDR3 nucleotides are TGTGCCAGCAGCCCCAACTCGGCTAGCAGTGGCAATGAGCAGTTCTTC. This translates into CASSPNSASSGNEQFF.

This clonotype has a handful of counts. V is TRBV19 and J is TRBJ2-1, with 8 bases identical to TRBD2. Per germline, CDR1 LNHDA and CDR2 SQIVND (reference sequence). This CDR3 region has 15 residues. V shed 7 bases, J shed 0 bases, and the junction held 5 bases outside the gene matches. The CDR3 spells CASKAGGHSYNEQFF. The CDR3 coding sequence is TGTGCCAGTAAGGCGGGGGGCCACTCCTACAATGAGCAGTTCTTC.

About this clonotype: Given a much more abundant clone one base away, this may be a read error. As DNA, the CDR3 is TGCAGTGCTAGTCGGCTAGCGGTCTACAATGAGCAGTACTTC. Encoded protein: CSASRLAVYNEQYF. The chain couples TRBV20-1 to TRBJ2-7; TRBD2 matches 7 bases. This CDR3 is 14 amino acids long. Germline CDR1 is DFQATT and CDR2 is SNEGSKA (reference sequence). Unmatched junction bases numbered 12, after V lost 3 bases and J lost 7 bases.

This clonotype was detected ten times or more. V usage is TRBV6-6 and J usage is TRBJ1-6; D is undetermined. The germline V gene encodes CDR1 MNHNY and CDR2 SVGAGI (reference sequence). V was pared by 2 bases and J by 5 bases, with 10 bases between. The CDR3 consists of 15 residues. CDR3 DNA: TGTGCCAGCAGTTACAGCCAGGTCGATAATTCACCCCTCCACTTT. Its protein product is CASSYSQVDNSPLHF.

This clonotype was observed a single time. V usage is TRBV29-1 and J usage is TRBJ2-2; D tentatively reads TRBD1 or TRBD2 (7 bases each). V lost 4 bases and J 5 bases, leaving 20 bases between the germline ends. Per the germline V gene, CDR1 is SQVTM and CDR2 is ANQGSEA. The CDR3 is 16 amino acids. The CDR3 nucleotides read TGCAGCGTTGCAGGGGGGGCAGGGCGGAAAACCGGGGAGCTGTTTTTT. Translated: CSVAGGAGRKTGELFF.

This clonotype occurred a few times. This may come from a read error, since a much larger clone is one base off. The chain joins TRBV7-2 to TRBJ2-7; D unresolved. The CDR3 consists of 14 residues. Germline loops: CDR1 SGHTA, CDR2 FQGNSA. Trimming took 5 bases from V and 7 from J, leaving 18 bases between them. CDR3 sequence (DNA): TGTGCCAGCAGCCCCCGAAGAGTAGAGAATGAGCAGTACTTC. Protein: CASSPRRVENEQYF.

This clonotype occurred a few times. The chain employs TRBV3-1 and TRBJ1-2, with D perhaps matching TRBD1 (5 bases). The CDR3 length is 13 residues. Germline CDR1 reads LGHDT; CDR2 reads YNNKEL (reference sequence). Trimming removed 1 base from V and 8 bases from J, with 11 bases in between. The CDR3 region has the DNA TGTGCCAGCAGCCAAGTGAGGGGTCGAGGCTACACCTTC. As protein: CASSQVRGRGYTF.

The chain recombines TRBV28 with TRBJ2-6; TRBD1 matches at 10 bases. With V trimmed by 5 bases and J by 1 base, 8 bases remained unmatched. CDR3 length: 18 residues. CDR1 is MDHEN, CDR2 SYDVKM, per germline. This CDR3 reads CASSRPGQGFSGANVLTF. The CDR3 DNA follows: TGTGCCAGCAGTCGTCCGGGACAGGGGTTTTCTGGGGCCAACGTCCTGACTTTC.

This clonotype occurred many times. This chain uses TRBV5-6 with TRBJ2-7, with D possibly being TRBD1 or TRBD2 (5 bases each). CDR1 and CDR2 (germline): SGHDT, YYEEEE. Deletions cut 0 bases from V and 3 bases from J, with 13 bases between. This CDR3 is built from 15 residues. The CDR3 protein is CASSLGGAPYYEQYF. DNA for the CDR3: TGTGCCAGCAGCTTGGGAGGGGCACCTTACTACGAGCAGTACTTC.

A few counts support this clonotype. This may be a read error: a much more frequent sequence differs by one nucleotide. The chain joins TRBV6-2 or TRBV6-3 to TRBJ2-1, with D perhaps given as TRBD1 or TRBD2 (7 bases each). The CDR3 covers 15 residues. The germline gives CDR1 MNHEY, CDR2 SVGEGT. The ends were cut back, 4 bases at V and 9 bases at J, with 19 bases in the middle. In nucleotides, the CDR3 is TGTGCCAGCAGTTTTCGGGACTCAGGGGGGGGTGAGCAGTTCTTC. Protein sequence: CASSFRDSGGGEQFF.

V usage is TRBV11-3 and J usage is TRBJ2-2; perhaps D is TRBD1 or TRBD2 (5 bases each). The CDR3 runs to 15 residues. Trimming took off 0 bases at V and 6 bases at J, with 11 bases between the two ends. The V gene's germline CDR1 is SGHNT and CDR2 YENEEA. The CDR3 protein is CASSLDLRGPGELFF. The CDR3 nucleotides are TGTGCCAGCAGCTTAGATCTAAGGGGACCCGGGGAGCTGTTTTTT. The whole variable domain, filled in from reference TRBV11-3 and TRBJ2-2, reads EAGVVQSPRYKIIEKKQPVAFWCNPISGHNTLYWYLQNLGQGPELLIRYENEEAVDDSQLPKDRFSAERLKGVDSTLKIQPAELGDSAVYLCASSLDLRGPGELFFGEGSRLTVL.

This clonotype has only a few counts. The gene calls are TRBV21-1 and TRBJ1-1; no check of the table's D call, TRBD1, against the DNA was made. TRBV21-1 is given as a pseudogene. This CDR3 region has 16 residues. Written as DNA, the CDR3 is TGTGCCAGCAGGACGGGGCAGAATGTAATGAACACTGAAGCTTTCTTT. It yields the protein CASRTGQNVMNTEAFF.

V usage is TRBV20-1 and J usage is TRBJ2-1, with TRBD1 matching 7 bases. V lost 1 base to trimming and J lost 1 base; unmatched junction nucleotides: 7. Germline assignment: CDR1 DFQATT and CDR2 SNEGSKA (reference sequence). This CDR3 region has 16 residues. The CDR3 reads CSARARTGKSYNEQFF. The CDR3 region has the DNA TGCAGTGCTAGAGCCCGGACAGGCAAGTCCTACAATGAGCAGTTCTTC.